The next 14 T cell receptor beta chains were all read from a single sample in a study of blood T cell repertoires in COVID-19. This table comes from immunoSEQ multiplex PCR, and its TCRdb copy is limited to in-frame clones, with some not included. Among under 300,000 clones listed, about nine tenths were seen once. The sequencing sample was made of peripheral blood. The receptor source for this set is a woman between 40 and 55 years old who had recovered from COVID-19.

The chain has TRBV6-6 and TRBJ2-3; D remains ambiguous. The V and J ends lost 6 bases and 4 bases respectively, with 5 bases between them. CDR3 size: 11 residues. CDR1 MNHNY and CDR2 SVGAGI come from the germline V gene (reference sequence). The DNA for the CDR3 is TGTGCCAGCAGCCCGGCAGATACGCAGTATTTT. Its translation is CASSPADTQYF.

The genes are TRBV11-3 and TRBJ2-5, with a tentative D call TRBD1 (6 bases). The germline gives CDR1 SGHNT, CDR2 YENEEA. V lost 1 base and J lost 7, with 16 bases in between. The CDR3 is 15 amino acids. CDR3 nucleotide sequence: TGTGCCAGCAGCTTAGGGGACGGGACACCGGGGACCCAGTACTTC. Encoded protein: CASSLGDGTPGTQYF.

The chain uses TRBV12-5 and TRBJ2-7; 8 bases agree with TRBD1. J gave up 12 bases and V 1 base, and 17 bases lay outside the gene matches. The V gene's germline CDR1 is LGHNT and CDR2 FRNRAP. The CDR3 totals 16 residues. The CDR3 nucleotides are TGTGCTAGTGGTTTGGAGAACCGGGACAGGCCATTTTTCTGGTACTTC. Its protein is CASGLENRDRPFFWYF. Based on the CDR3 plus reference TRBV12-5 and TRBJ2-7, the full variable domain is DARVTQTPRHKVTEMGQEVTMRCQPILGHNTVFWYRQTMMQGLELLAYFRNRAPLDDSGMPKDRFSAEMPDATLATLKIQPSEPRDSAVYFCASGLENRDRPFFWYFGPGTRLTVT.

This clone was seen just once. The DNA for the CDR3 is TGTGCTAGTGCCGCGGGGGGGATTAACACTGAAGCTTTCTTT. Translation: CASAAGGINTEAFF. The genes are TRBV12-5 and TRBJ1-1, with a tentative D call TRBD1 (5 bases). Trimming removed 7 bases from V and 2 bases from J, with 14 bases in between. This CDR3 has 14 amino acids. Germline V lookup: CDR1 LGHNT, CDR2 FRNRAP.

The chain joins TRBV27 to TRBJ2-1; TRBD2 matches 7 bases. Germline V lookup: CDR1 MNHEY, CDR2 SMNVEV (reference sequence). Trimming took 8 bases from V and 6 from J; bases not matched to a gene: 16. The CDR3 has 16 residues. The CDR3 here is CASQKGAGEIPNEQFF. As DNA, the CDR3 is TGTGCCAGCCAAAAGGGTGCGGGAGAGATCCCCAATGAGCAGTTCTTC.

The gene calls are TRBV5-1 and TRBJ2-1; 8 nucleotides match TRBD2. The V gene's germline CDR1 is SGHRS and CDR2 YFSETQ. The CDR3 spans 14 residues. J gave up 5 bases and V 4 bases, and 5 bases lay outside the gene matches. This CDR3 is CASSPIAGHNEQFF. The DNA for the CDR3 is TGCGCCAGCAGCCCAATAGCGGGACACAATGAGCAGTTCTTC.

CDR3 region: CASSLQGARGNTIYF. The CDR3 DNA sequence: TGTGCCAGCAGCCTTCAGGGGGCTAGAGGAAACACCATATATTTT. The chain carries TRBV7-9 and TRBJ1-3, with TRBD1 matching 8 bases. The CDR3 spans 15 residues. Per the germline V gene, CDR1 is SEHNR and CDR2 is FQNEAQ (reference sequence). V lost 5 bases and J lost 4; bases outside the gene matches: 7.

The chain carries TRBV9 and TRBJ2-2; a weak D match, TRBD2 (6 bases). V dropped 0 bases and J dropped 7 bases, with 13 bases sitting between them. From germline, CDR1 is SGDLS and CDR2 YYNGEE. The length of the CDR3 is 15 residues. This CDR3 reads CASSVEPGGHGELFF. The CDR3 region has the DNA TGTGCCAGCAGCGTAGAACCCGGGGGTCACGGGGAGCTGTTTTTT.

The chain is built from TRBV30 and TRBJ2-7; 9 positions agree with TRBD2. In germline, CDR1 is GTSNPN, CDR2 SVGIG (reference sequence). This CDR3 spans 14 amino acids. V lost 3 bases to trimming and J lost 3 bases; unmatched junction nucleotides: 6. The CDR3 spells CAWRKASGIYEQYF. The DNA for the CDR3 is TGTGCCTGGAGAAAGGCTAGCGGGATCTACGAGCAGTACTTC.

The gene calls are TRBV28 and TRBJ2-4, with TRBD2 as a possible D gene (6 bases). CDR1 MDHEN and CDR2 SYDVKM come from the germline V gene. The CDR3 has 16 amino acids. Deletions cut 3 bases from V and 2 bases from J, with 14 bases between. The CDR3 protein is CASSFGVEGPKNIQYF. The CDR3 region has the DNA TGTGCCAGCAGTTTCGGGGTGGAGGGCCCCAAAAACATTCAGTACTTC. The whole variable domain, filled in from reference TRBV28 and TRBJ2-4, reads DVKVTQSSRYLVKRTGEKVFLECVQDMDHENMFWYRQDPGLGLRLIYFSYDVKMKEKGDIPEGYSVSREKKERFSLILESASTNQTSMYLCASSFGVEGPKNIQYFGAGTRLSVL.

V and J are TRBV2 and TRBJ1-1; D is unresolved. Germline V gene sequence: CDR1 SNHLY, CDR2 FYNNEI. The CDR3 totals 13 residues. The V end lost 2 bases, the J end lost 1 base, and 5 bases lay between the germline ends. The CDR3 sequence is CASSEIGNTEAFF. The CDR3 nucleotides read TGTGCCAGCAGTGAAATCGGGAACACTGAAGCTTTCTTT.

This chain joins TRBV12-5 and TRBJ2-7, with D perhaps matching TRBD1 (5 bases). Germline loops: CDR1 LGHNT, CDR2 FRNRAP. V lost 5 bases and J 3 bases, leaving 14 bases between the germline ends. This CDR3 contains 14 residues. The CDR3 nucleotides are TGTGCTAGTGGTCATCCGTCGCAGGGCTACGAGCAGTACTTC. This translates into CASGHPSQGYEQYF.

The V gene is TRBV18, the J gene TRBJ2-1; TRBD2 matches 8 bases. Germline CDR1 KGHSH, CDR2 LQKENI. The CDR3 extends over 15 amino acids. V lost 2 bases and J lost 6; bases outside the gene matches: 6. CDR3 sequence reads: CASSPFRGGPNEQFF. The CDR3 region has the DNA TGTGCCAGCTCACCATTCCGGGGGGGCCCCAATGAGCAGTTCTTC.

V is TRBV4-1 and J is TRBJ2-7; 9 bases fit TRBD2. Germline CDR1 reads MGHRA; CDR2 reads YSYEKL. The CDR3 extends over 15 amino acids. The V and J ends lost 3 bases and 3 bases, in that order; junction bases with no gene match: 6. The CDR3 loop is CASSQPGLAHYEQYF. In DNA, the CDR3 is TGCGCCAGCAGCCAGCCGGGACTAGCCCACTACGAGCAGTACTTC.